One sample yielded the 2 T cell receptor beta chains listed below, sequenced in a study of T cell responses to AZD1222 COVID-19 vaccine. Clones were sequenced by immunoSEQ multiplex PCR, and TCRdb holds only the in-frame ones, with some missing. This repertoire shows over 100,000 clones, roughly 90% found once; its top ten account for more than 1%. Here the sequenced sample was peripheral blood, taken 28 days after the second AZD1222 dose. Receptor source: an adult who received the AZD1222 COVID-19 vaccine.

The V gene is TRBV5-6, the J gene TRBJ2-7; D is unclear. Germline CDR1 SGHDT, CDR2 YYEEEE. The CDR3 has 12 residues. V lost 4 bases, J lost 6 bases, and 11 bases lay in between. The CDR3 bases are TGTGCCAGCAGCGTAACAGTGGGCGAGCAGTACTTC. Translation: CASSVTVGEQYF.

The genes are TRBV28 and TRBJ1-6, with TRBD1 as a possible D gene (6 bases). Germline V gene data show CDR1 as MDHEN and CDR2 as SYDVKM. The CDR3 runs 15 residues. Trimming cost V 2 bases and J 9 bases, with 14 bases left between them. The CDR3: CASSLNGGRGSPLHF. CDR3 sequence (DNA): TGTGCCAGCAGTTTAAACGGGGGCCGAGGTTCACCCCTCCACTTT.